This entry concerns a single T cell receptor beta chain. Its antigen is not identified. The sample originates from a study of cytomegalovirus exposure and HLA in healthy donors. Overall study: The approximately 130 validation repertoires and the approximately 700 first-cohort repertoires shared a platform, a later analysis reported.

The protocol was immunoSEQ multiplex PCR, while the TCRdb copy is restricted to in-frame clones and leaves out a portion. The table shows about 160,000 clones, with around 92% occurring only once. The CDR3 extends over 13 amino acids. From germline, CDR1 is KGHSH and CDR2 LQKENI. V shed 4 bases and J 8 bases; nucleotides not matched to a gene: 4. The study, taken as a whole, reports: According to the study, approximately 150 TCR beta chains were cytomegalovirus-associated. Subsequent analysis showed first-cohort TCR clusters tending to co-occur in around 130 validation repertoires. Among the CMV-associated chains, a few were confirmed in vitro as specific for CMV antigens.

The sequenced material came from PBMCs. V usage is TRBV18 and J usage is TRBJ1-2; TRBD1 aligns across 10 bases. This TCR was recovered from a young man in good health and CMV-seropositive. CDR3 sequence: CASSRGTGEGYTF. The CDR3 nucleotides are TGTGCCAGCTCACGAGGGACAGGGGAAGGCTACACCTTC.